Each of the 10 T cell receptor beta chains below was sequenced from the same sample in a study of blood T cells in healthy people across ages. Then a second PCR, running about 6 to 12 cycles, was carried out with a sample-barcoded 5' primer and a J-beta primer mix. One entry per CDR3 protein results from TCRdb running MiXCR on the 5' RACE reads. The sample lists fewer than 750,000 distinct CDR3 sequences, about 50% occurring once. Sequencing was carried out using blood. The receptors come from a woman at least 80 years old in good health.

This clonotype was counted only a few times. The V call is TRBV20-1, the J call TRBJ2-2, with D possibly matching TRBD1 (6 bases). The CDR3 length is 13 residues. Trimming cost V 6 bases and J 7 bases, with 15 bases left between them. CDR1 and CDR2 (germline): DFQATT, SNEGSKA (reference sequence). CDR3 residues: CSATRQGRGELFF. DNA of the CDR3: TGCAGTGCCACCCGGCAGGGGCGCGGGGAGCTGTTTTTT.

Regarding this clonotype: A read error may produce the germline difference seen at one junction end. The rearrangement links TRBV29-1 to TRBJ2-1; D not certain. Germline CDR1 is SQVTM and CDR2 is ANQGSEA. The CDR3 covers 17 residues. The chain's CDR3 is CSVGFLVTRLTNNEQFF. CDR3 bases: TGCAGCGTTGGATTTTTAGTGACTCGGCTCACCAACAATGAGCAGTTCTTT.

This clonotype appeared many times. The CDR3 DNA follows: TGTGCCAGCAGTTACTCGAGTAGGGGGGGGGATCAGCCCCAGCATTTT. It codes for CASSYSSRGGDQPQHF. The chain recombines TRBV6-6 with TRBJ1-5; tentative D call: TRBD1 (6 bases). Trimming shortened V by 0 bases and J by 5 bases, and 14 bases separated the two germline ends. Germline V gene data show CDR1 as MNHNY and CDR2 as SVGAGI (reference sequence). CDR3 length: 16 residues.

This clonotype was counted many times. V usage is TRBV25-1 and J usage is TRBJ2-5, with 9 positions matching TRBD1. CDR3 length: 14 residues. The germline CDR1 and CDR2 sequences are MGHDK and SYGVNS. V shed 4 bases, J shed 3 bases, and the junction held 3 bases outside the gene matches. The CDR3, as DNA: TGTGCCAGCAGTGGCGACAGGGGGAAAGAGACCCAGTACTTC. It yields the protein CASSGDRGKETQYF.

The chain links TRBV27 to TRBJ2-1; TRBD2 is a possible D gene (6 bases). The V end lost 5 bases, the J end lost 5 bases, and 13 bases lay between the germline ends. The CDR3 spans 14 residues. Germline assignment: CDR1 MNHEY and CDR2 SMNVEV (reference sequence). DNA of the CDR3: TGTGCCAGCAGTCCGGCGGGGACCCACAATGAGCAGTTCTTC. Translation: CASSPAGTHNEQFF.

This clonotype was seen a handful of times. The CDR3 protein is CASSQDRWRAAKGWEQFF. CDR3 in DNA: TGTGCCAGCAGCCAAGACCGATGGAGAGCGGCGAAGGGTTGGGAGCAGTTCTTC. The chain employs TRBV3-1 and TRBJ2-1, with D perhaps TRBD2 (5 bases). V shed 0 bases and J shed 10 bases, with 25 bases lying between them. This CDR3 contains 18 residues. Germline assignment: CDR1 LGHDT and CDR2 YNNKEL (reference sequence).

This clonotype was found many times. The chain has TRBV14 and TRBJ2-1, with D unclear. Germline V gives CDR1 SGHDN, CDR2 FVKESK. V shed 1 base and J shed 2 bases, with 6 bases lying between them. The CDR3 contains 14 residues. In nucleotides, the CDR3 is TGTGCCAGCAGCCAAGGGTCTACCTACAATGAGCAGTTCTTC. This translates into CASSQGSTYNEQFF.

This clonotype was detected a few times. The rearrangement links TRBV12-3 or TRBV12-4 to TRBJ1-6, with D maybe TRBD1 (5 bases). V shed 4 bases and J shed 4 bases, with 17 bases lying between them. CDR3 length equals 17 residues. The CDR3 protein is CASSSIGRGIYNSPLHF. The CDR3 region has the DNA TGTGCCAGCAGTTCGATTGGACGGGGGATATATAATTCACCCCTCCACTTT.

The rearrangement links TRBV5-1 to TRBJ2-4; tentatively, D is TRBD1 (5 bases). The DNA end is more similar to TRBJ2-7, so the J call may be wrong. The CDR3 is 14 residues long. Germline V lookup: CDR1 SGHRS, CDR2 YFSETQ. The CDR3 DNA is TGCGCCAGCAGCGTGAATCCAGGGCCCTCCGAGCAGTACTTC. It codes for CASSVNPGPSEQYF.

Details on this clonotype: A read error may account for a junction end that differs from germline. The rearrangement uses TRBV15 and TRBJ1-2; 9 bases match TRBD1. In germline, CDR1 is LNHNV, CDR2 YYDKDF (reference sequence). The CDR3 has 14 residues. The CDR3 loop reads CATSRQGDLRGYTF. The CDR3, as DNA: TGTGCTACCAGCAGACAGGGGGACCTCCGTGGCTACACCTTC.